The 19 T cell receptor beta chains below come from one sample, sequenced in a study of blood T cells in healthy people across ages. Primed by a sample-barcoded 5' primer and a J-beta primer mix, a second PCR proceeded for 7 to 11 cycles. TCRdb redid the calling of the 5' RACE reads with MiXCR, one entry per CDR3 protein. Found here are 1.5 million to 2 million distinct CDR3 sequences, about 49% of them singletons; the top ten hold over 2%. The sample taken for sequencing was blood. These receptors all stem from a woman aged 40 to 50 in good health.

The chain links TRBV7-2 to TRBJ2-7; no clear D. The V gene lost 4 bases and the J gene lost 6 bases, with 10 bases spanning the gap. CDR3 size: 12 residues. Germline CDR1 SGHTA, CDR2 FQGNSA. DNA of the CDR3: TGTGCCAGCAGCTATGAACTGGGCGAGCAGTACTTC. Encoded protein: CASSYELGEQYF.

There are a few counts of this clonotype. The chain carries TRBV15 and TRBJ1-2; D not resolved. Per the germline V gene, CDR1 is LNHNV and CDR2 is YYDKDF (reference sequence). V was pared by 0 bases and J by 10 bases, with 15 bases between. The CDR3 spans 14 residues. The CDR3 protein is CATSRDLDLRPYTF. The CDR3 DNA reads TGTGCCACCAGCAGAGATCTGGACCTCCGTCCCTACACCTTC.

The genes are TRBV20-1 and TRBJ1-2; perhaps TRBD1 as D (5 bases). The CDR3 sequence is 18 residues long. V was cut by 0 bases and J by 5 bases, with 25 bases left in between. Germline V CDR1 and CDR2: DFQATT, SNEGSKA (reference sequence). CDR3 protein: CSARDRVSRAQGRYGYTF. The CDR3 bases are TGCAGTGCTAGAGATCGAGTGAGCAGGGCCCAAGGTCGATATGGCTACACCTTC.

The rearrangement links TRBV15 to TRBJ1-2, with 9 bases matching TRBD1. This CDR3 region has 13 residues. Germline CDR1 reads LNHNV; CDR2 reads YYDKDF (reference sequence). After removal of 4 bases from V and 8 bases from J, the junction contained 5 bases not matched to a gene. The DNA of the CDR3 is TGTGCCACCAGCACAGGACAGGGGCACGGCTACACCTTC. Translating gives CATSTGQGHGYTF.

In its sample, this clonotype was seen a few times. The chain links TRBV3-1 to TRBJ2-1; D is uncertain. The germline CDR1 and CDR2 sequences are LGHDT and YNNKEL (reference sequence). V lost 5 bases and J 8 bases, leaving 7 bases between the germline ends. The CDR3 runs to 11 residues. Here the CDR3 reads CASSALDEQFF. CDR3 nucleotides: TGTGCCAGCAGCGCCCTCGATGAGCAGTTCTTC.

In DNA form, the CDR3 reads TGCGCCAGCAGCCATGGGGCCGGCAGGGTAAAAGAGACCCAGTACTTC. Translating gives CASSHGAGRVKETQYF. V and J are TRBV4-1 and TRBJ2-4; TRBD1 is a possible D gene (5 bases). The J call may be incorrect, as the DNA end agrees better with TRBJ2-5. The CDR3 totals 16 residues. CDR1 is MGHRA, CDR2 YSYEKL, per germline.

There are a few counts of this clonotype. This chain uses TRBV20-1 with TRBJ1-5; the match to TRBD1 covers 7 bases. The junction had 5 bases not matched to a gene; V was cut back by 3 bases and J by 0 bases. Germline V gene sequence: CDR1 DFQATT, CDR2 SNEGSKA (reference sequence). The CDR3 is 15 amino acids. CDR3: CSASSGQYSNQPQHF. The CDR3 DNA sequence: TGCAGTGCTAGCTCGGGACAGTATAGCAATCAGCCCCAGCATTTT.

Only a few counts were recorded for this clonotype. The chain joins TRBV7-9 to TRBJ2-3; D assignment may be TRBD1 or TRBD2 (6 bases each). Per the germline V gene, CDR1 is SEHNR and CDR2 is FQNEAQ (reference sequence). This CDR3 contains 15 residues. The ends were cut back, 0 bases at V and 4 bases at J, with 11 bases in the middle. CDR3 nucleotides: TGTGCCAGCAGCTTAGCGACAGGCGGGGCAGATACGCAGTATTTT. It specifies CASSLATGGADTQYF.

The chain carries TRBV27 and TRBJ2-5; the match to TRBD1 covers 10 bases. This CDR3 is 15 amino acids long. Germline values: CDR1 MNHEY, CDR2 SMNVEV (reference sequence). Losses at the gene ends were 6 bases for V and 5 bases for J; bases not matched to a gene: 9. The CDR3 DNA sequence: TGTGCCAGCAGCAAACTGACAGGGGGCGCGGAGACCCAGTACTTC. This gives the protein CASSKLTGGAETQYF.

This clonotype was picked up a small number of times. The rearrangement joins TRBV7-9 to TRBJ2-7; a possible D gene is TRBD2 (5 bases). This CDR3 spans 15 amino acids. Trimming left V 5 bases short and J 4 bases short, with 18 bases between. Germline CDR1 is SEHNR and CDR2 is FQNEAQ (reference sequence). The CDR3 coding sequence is TGTGCCAGCAGCCCCTCCGGCATCGGGAAATACGAGCAGTACTTC. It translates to CASSPSGIGKYEQYF.

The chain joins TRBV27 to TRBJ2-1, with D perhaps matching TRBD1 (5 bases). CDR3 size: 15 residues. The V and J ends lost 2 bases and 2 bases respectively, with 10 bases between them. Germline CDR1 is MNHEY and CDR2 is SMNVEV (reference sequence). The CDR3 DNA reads TGTGCCAGCAGTTTAAGCGTAGGGGCCTACAATGAGCAGTTCTTC. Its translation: CASSLSVGAYNEQFF.

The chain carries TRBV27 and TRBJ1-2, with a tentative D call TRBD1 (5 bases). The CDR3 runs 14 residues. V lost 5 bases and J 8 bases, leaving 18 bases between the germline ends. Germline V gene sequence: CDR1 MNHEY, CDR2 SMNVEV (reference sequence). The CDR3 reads CASSLNPGFGGYTF. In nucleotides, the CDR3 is TGTGCCAGCAGTCTAAATCCAGGGTTTGGGGGCTACACCTTC.

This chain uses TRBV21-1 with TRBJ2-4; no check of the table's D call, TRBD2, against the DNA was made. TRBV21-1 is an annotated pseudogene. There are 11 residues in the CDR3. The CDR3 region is CASSPRWVGYF. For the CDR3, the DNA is TGTGCCAGCAGCCCCCGCTGGGTTGGGTACTTC.

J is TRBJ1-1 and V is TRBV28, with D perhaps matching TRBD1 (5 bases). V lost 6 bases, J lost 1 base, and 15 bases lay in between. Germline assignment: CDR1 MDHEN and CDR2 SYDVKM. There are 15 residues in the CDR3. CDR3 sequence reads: CASSRGPTGNTEAFF. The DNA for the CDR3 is TGTGCCAGCAGCCGCGGCCCCACAGGGAACACTGAAGCTTTCTTT.

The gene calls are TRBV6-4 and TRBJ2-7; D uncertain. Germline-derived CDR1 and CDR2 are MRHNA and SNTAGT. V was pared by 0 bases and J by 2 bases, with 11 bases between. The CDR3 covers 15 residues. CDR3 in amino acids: CASSDSSPRTYEQYF. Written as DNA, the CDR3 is TGTGCCAGCAGTGACTCGAGTCCCAGAACCTACGAGCAGTACTTC.

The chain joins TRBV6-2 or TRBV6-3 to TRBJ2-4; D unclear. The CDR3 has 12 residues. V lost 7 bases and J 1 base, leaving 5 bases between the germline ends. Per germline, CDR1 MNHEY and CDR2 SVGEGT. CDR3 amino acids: CASTSAKNIQYF. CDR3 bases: TGTGCCAGCACCTCCGCCAAAAACATTCAGTACTTC.

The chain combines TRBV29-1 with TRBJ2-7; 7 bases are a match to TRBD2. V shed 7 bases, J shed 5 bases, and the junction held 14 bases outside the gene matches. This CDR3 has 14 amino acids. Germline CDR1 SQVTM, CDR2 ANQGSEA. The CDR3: CSAKTSRTDHEQYF. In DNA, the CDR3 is TGCAGCGCCAAGACTAGCCGCACGGACCACGAGCAGTACTTC.

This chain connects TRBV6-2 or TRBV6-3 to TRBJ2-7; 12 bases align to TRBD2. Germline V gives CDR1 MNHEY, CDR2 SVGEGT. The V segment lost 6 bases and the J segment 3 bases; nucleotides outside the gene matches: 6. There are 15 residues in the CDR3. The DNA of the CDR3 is TGTGCCAGCAGACGGACTAGCGGGGACAACTACGAGCAGTACTTC. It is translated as CASRRTSGDNYEQYF.

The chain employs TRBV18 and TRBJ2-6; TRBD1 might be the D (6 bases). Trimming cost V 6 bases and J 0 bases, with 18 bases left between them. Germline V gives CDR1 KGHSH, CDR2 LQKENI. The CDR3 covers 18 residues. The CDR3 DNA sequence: TGTGCCAGCTCCCAAGGAAGGGGGATCAGCTCTGGGGCCAACGTCCTGACTTTC. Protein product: CASSQGRGISSGANVLTF. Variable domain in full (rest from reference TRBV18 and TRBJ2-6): NAGVMQNPRHLVRRRGQEARLRCSPMKGHSHVYWYRQLPEEGLKFMVYLQKENIIDESGMPKERFSAEFPKEGPSILRIQQVVRGDSAAYFCASSQGRGISSGANVLTFGAGSRLTVL.